Listed below are T cell receptor beta chains from one sample, sequenced in a study of T cell responses to AZD1222 COVID-19 vaccine. TCRdb keeps only in-frame clones here, not all; method: immunoSEQ multiplex PCR. The table records just over 60,000 clones, about 70% of them present only once. The source was peripheral blood, collected on day 0 of AZD1222 vaccination. These receptors were collected from an adult in good health. CDR3s include the opening cysteine and the closing phenylalanine or tryptophan. The order of the fields is J gene, D gene, clone size, V gene, CDR3 DNA, CDR3 protein. The D gene is left open where the match is weak. Clone sizes are given selectively: once, few, many, or a class where the clone is expanded.

>TRBJ2-2|TRBD2|NA|TRBV20-1
TGCAGTGCTAGTGACCCCCTAGCGGGGGGCACCGGGGAGCTGTTTTTT
CSASDPLAGGTGELFF
>TRBJ2-7|TRBD2|few|TRBV19
TGTGCCAGTAGTATAGAAGGCGGGGGGGCCCGTTCCTACGAGCAGTACTTC
CASSIEGGGARSYEQYF
>TRBJ1-1|NA|NA|TRBV4-1
TGCGCCAGCAGCCCAGAAAGGATGAACACTGAAGCTTTCTTT
CASSPERMNTEAFF
>TRBJ2-3|NA|NA|TRBV12-3/TRBV12-4
TGTGCCAGCATTGGGGGCGACACAGATACGCAGTATTTT
CASIGGDTDTQYF
>TRBJ1-2|NA|NA|TRBV2
TGTGCCAGCACCAGGGAGGAAGGCTACACCTTC
CASTREEGYTF
>TRBJ1-4|NA|NA|TRBV5-1
TGCGCCAGCAGCCCTGACTCCGGGACCCCCGAAAAACTGTTTTTT
CASSPDSGTPEKLFF
>TRBJ1-5|NA|NA|TRBV29-1
TGCAGCGTTGCCCAGGGCCTCAATCAGCCCCAGCATTTT
CSVAQGLNQPQHF
>TRBJ1-1|NA|NA|TRBV28
TGTGCCAGCAGTCTATCACAGGTTACCACTGAAGCTTTCTTT
CASSLSQVTTEAFF
>TRBJ1-6|NA|NA|TRBV3-1/TRBV3-2
TGTGCCAGCAAGGGTGCTTGGGATTCACCCCTCCACTTT
CASKGAWDSPLHF
>TRBJ2-7|NA|NA|TRBV12-3/TRBV12-4
TGTGCCAGCAGCTTAGGGTACGAGCAGTACTTC
CASSLGYEQYF
>TRBJ1-4|NA|NA|TRBV4-2
TGTGCCAGCAGCCCCCGGACAAGAGAAAAGGGTGAAAAACTGTTTTTT
CASSPRTREKGEKLFF
>TRBJ1-3|TRBD1|NA|TRBV6-5
TGTGCCAGCAGTTCCGCGGACAGGGGTGGAGGAAACACCATATATTTT
CASSSADRGGGNTIYF
>TRBJ1-1|NA|many|TRBV4-1
TGCGCCAGCAGCCAAGGCTGGCAGGGGCGACCTGAAGCTTTCTTT
CASSQGWQGRPEAFF
>TRBJ2-1|NA|NA|TRBV11-2
TGTGCCAGCAGCCTCACGGGGGATGAGCAGTTCTTC
CASSLTGDEQFF
>TRBJ2-2|NA|NA|TRBV3-1/TRBV3-2
TGTGCCAGCAGCCAAGGAATATACTCCGGGGAGCTGTTTTTT
CASSQGIYSGELFF
>TRBJ1-6|NA|NA|TRBV4-3
TGCGCCAGCAGCCAGGGTCCGGGTCTGAGCTCCTATAATTCACCCCTCCACTTT
CASSQGPGLSSYNSPLHF
>TRBJ2-1|NA|NA|TRBV29-1
TGCAGCGTTGAAGAAAGCAGCTACAATGAGCAGTTCTTC
CSVEESSYNEQFF
>TRBJ1-2|TRBD1|NA|TRBV4-3
TGCGCCAGCAGCCAAGCAATGGACAGGGGCTACACCTTC
CASSQAMDRGYTF
>TRBJ2-3|TRBD2|NA|TRBV27
TGTGCCAGCAGAGGGATAGCGGGGGGCGGAGGCACAGATACGCAGTATTTT
CASRGIAGGGGTDTQYF
>TRBJ1-1|TRBD1|NA|TRBV6-5
TGTGCCAGCAGTCGGGACAGGACCATGAACACTGAAGCTTTCTTT
CASSRDRTMNTEAFF
>TRBJ1-2|TRBD1|many|TRBV25-1
TGTGCCAGCAGTGAATGGACAGGGGACGGCTACACCTTC
CASSEWTGDGYTF
>TRBJ1-2|TRBD1|NA|TRBV6-5
TGTGCCAGCGGAACGGACAGGGGAAGAAGTGGCTACACCTTC
CASGTDRGRSGYTF
>TRBJ2-1|TRBD2|few|TRBV14
TGTGCCAGCAGCCAATTAACTAGCGTAAGATCCTACAATGAGCAGTTCTTC
CASSQLTSVRSYNEQFF
>TRBJ1-3|NA|NA|TRBV9
TGTGCCAGCAGCGTAGGAAACACCATATATTTT
CASSVGNTIYF
>TRBJ1-1|NA|NA|TRBV2
TGTGCCAGCAGTTTCAACACTGAAGCTTTCTTT
CASSFNTEAFF
>TRBJ1-2|NA|NA|TRBV7-9
TGTGCCAGCAGCCTCCCCGGGGGGGGCACCCTCCTCTATGGCTACACCTTC
CASSLPGGGTLLYGYTF
>TRBJ2-1|NA|NA|TRBV4-3
TGCGCCAGCAGCCAAGACCGGGACAAGGCTTACAATGAGCAATTCTTC
CASSQDRDKAYNEQFF
>TRBJ1-4|NA|NA|TRBV4-3
TGCGCCAGCAGCCAAGATCCTAGGGAGTCTAATGAAAAACTGTTTTTT
CASSQDPRESNEKLFF
>TRBJ2-7|NA|NA|TRBV14
TGTGCCAGCAGCAAGGGTTACGAGCAGTACTTC
CASSKGYEQYF
>TRBJ1-2|NA|NA|TRBV7-9
TGTGCCAGCTTCCGCTGGGTAACTCCTGCTGCCGCTAACTATGGCTACACCTTC
CASFRWVTPAAANYGYTF
>TRBJ1-1|TRBD1|NA|TRBV28
TGTGCCAGCAGGAGCCAGGGGGGAAACACTGAAGCTTTCTTT
CASRSQGGNTEAFF
>TRBJ2-7|TRBD1|NA|TRBV28
TGTGCCAGCAGTGAATTGGGCTCAGGGGGCTACGAGCAGTACTTC
CASSELGSGGYEQYF
>TRBJ2-3|NA|NA|TRBV15
TGTGCCACCAGCAGAGATTTGGACTACCCAGATACGCAGTATTTT
CATSRDLDYPDTQYF
>TRBJ2-3|TRBD2|NA|TRBV10-3
TGTGCCATCAGTGAGCGGGGGGGCGATACGCAGTATTTT
CAISERGGDTQYF
>TRBJ2-1|TRBD1|few|TRBV5-1
TGCGCCAGCAATCGACAGGGCAATGAGCAGTTCTTC
CASNRQGNEQFF
>TRBJ1-1|NA|NA|TRBV7-3
TGTGCCAGCAGCGGAAGTCCTGGCACTGAAGCTTTCTTT
CASSGSPGTEAFF
>TRBJ1-5|NA|NA|TRBV10-3
TGTGCCACCAGACGGGGGGTCAATCAGCCCCAGCATTTT
CATRRGVNQPQHF
>TRBJ2-1|TRBD1|NA|TRBV7-9
TGTGCCAGCAGCTTTGGACAGGGGGCAGCTGGTGAGCAGTTCTTC
CASSFGQGAAGEQFF
>TRBJ2-2|NA|NA|TRBV4-2
TGTGCCAGCAGCCCCTACAGGGCGGGCACCGGGGAGCTGTTTTTT
CASSPYRAGTGELFF
>TRBJ1-1|NA|NA|TRBV2
TGTGCCTGGCGGGGGGAGGGTAACACTGAAGCTTTCTTT
CAWRGEGNTEAFF
>TRBJ2-7|NA|NA|TRBV3-1/TRBV3-2
TGTGCCAGCAGCCGCCAGGGTCTTAAATACTACGAGCAGTACTTC
CASSRQGLKYYEQYF
>TRBJ2-1|NA|NA|TRBV9
TGTGCCAGCAGCGTAGCTACAGGGCCCTACAATGAGCAGTTCTTC
CASSVATGPYNEQFF
>TRBJ2-7|TRBD1|NA|TRBV19
TGTGCCAGTAGTATAGCCGGACAGGGTTTGAACGAGCAGTACTTC
CASSIAGQGLNEQYF
>TRBJ2-1|TRBD1|NA|TRBV24-1
TGTGCCACCAACACAGGGGGCTCCTACAATGAGCAGTTCTTC
CATNTGGSYNEQFF
>TRBJ2-5|NA|NA|TRBV29-1
TGCAGCGTTAATAAGGGGTTGGGAGAGACCCAGTACTTC
CSVNKGLGETQYF
>TRBJ2-5|NA|NA|TRBV3-1/TRBV3-2
TGTGCCAGCAGCCAAATGGGTAGTAGACAAGAGACCCAGTACTTC
CASSQMGSRQETQYF
>TRBJ2-5|TRBD2|few|TRBV25-1
TGTGCCAGCAGTGCGGGACTAGCTCGCGAGACCCAGTACTTC
CASSAGLARETQYF
>TRBJ1-6|NA|NA|TRBV15
TGTGCCACCAGCAGAGTAGAGGGGCAAAATTCACCCCTCCACTTT
CATSRVEGQNSPLHF
>TRBJ1-5|NA|NA|TRBV7-2
TGTGCCAGCAGCCCGCGGAGAGGTGATAGCAATCAGCCCCAGCATTTT
CASSPRRGDSNQPQHF
>TRBJ2-1|TRBD2|NA|TRBV29-1
TGCAGCGTTGGAGCGGGGTTCCCCTACAATGAGCAGTTCTTC
CSVGAGFPYNEQFF
>TRBJ1-5|NA|NA|TRBV18
TGTGCCAGCTCAGGGGGGTATAGCAATCAGCCCCAGCATTTT
CASSGGYSNQPQHF
>TRBJ2-2|NA|NA|TRBV5-5
TGTGCCAGCAGCCCTCAGGGGAACACCGGGGAGCTGTTTTTT
CASSPQGNTGELFF
>TRBJ1-5|TRBD1|NA|TRBV6-5
TGTGCCAGCGGGACAGGGCGGAATCAGCCCCAGCATTTT
CASGTGRNQPQHF
>TRBJ2-3|TRBD1|NA|TRBV24-1
TGTGCCACCAGTGATGCACAGGGGGATGTAGCAGATACGCAGTATTTT
CATSDAQGDVADTQYF
>TRBJ2-1|TRBD2|NA|TRBV9
TGTGCCAGCAGCGTAGCGAGCGGGGGGGCCAGGGCCTACAATGAGCAGTTCTTC
CASSVASGGARAYNEQFF
>TRBJ1-1|TRBD1|NA|TRBV12-3/TRBV12-4
TGTGCCAGCAGTTTCCAGGGGGGGTTCGAGGCTTTCTTT
CASSFQGGFEAFF
>TRBJ1-2|TRBD1|NA|TRBV19
TGTGCCAGTAGGGGACAGGGCCCCAACGACGGCTACACCTTC
CASRGQGPNDGYTF
>TRBJ2-3|TRBD2|NA|TRBV11-2
TGTGCCAGCAGCAAGGGGTGGCCTAGCGGGGGGGCGGAAGATACGCAGTATTTT
CASSKGWPSGGAEDTQYF
>TRBJ1-1|TRBD1|NA|TRBV4-3
TGCGCCAGCAGCCAGGACAGGGGCGCGAACACTGAAGCTTTCTTT
CASSQDRGANTEAFF